Below, 22 T cell receptor beta chains from the same sample are listed, as sequenced in a study of T cell changes during pregnancy in multiple sclerosis. Generated by immunoSEQ multiplex PCR, the TCRdb table keeps only in-frame clones and is missing some. The table lists some 60,000 clones, 90% of them singletons, with 2.2% in the top ten. The sample here was peripheral blood, taken in the first trimester of pregnancy. Every receptor here comes from a female donor in good health, enrolled as a control in a pregnancy study.

The sample holds one count of this clone. V and J are TRBV6-4 and TRBJ1-2; 7 nucleotides align to TRBD1. Germline CDR1 reads MRHNA; CDR2 reads SNTAGT. The CDR3 loop spans 14 amino acids. Trimming took 8 bases from V and 2 from J; bases not matched to a gene: 8. The CDR3 spells CASSEPGQNYGYTF. CDR3 nucleotide sequence: TGTGCCAGCTCAGAGCCGGGACAGAACTATGGCTACACCTTC.

V and J are TRBV11-2 and TRBJ2-2, with TRBD2 identical over 8 bases. Germline V CDR1 and CDR2: SGHAT, FQNNGV. The CDR3 loop spans 16 amino acids. Losses at the gene ends were 5 bases for V and 6 bases for J; bases not matched to a gene: 11. CDR3 sequence (DNA): TGTGCCAGCAGCACTCTCGGGACTAGGGGACCCGGGGAGCTGTTTTTT. It codes for CASSTLGTRGPGELFF. The whole variable domain, remainder taken from reference TRBV11-2 and TRBJ2-2, is EAGVAQSPRYKIIEKRQSVAFWCNPISGHATLYWYQQILGQGPKLLIQFQNNGVVDDSQLPKDRFSAERLKGVDSTLKIQPAKLEDSAVYLCASSTLGTRGPGELFFGEGSRLTVL.

This clone occurred once. The J gene is TRBJ1-5, the V gene TRBV18; maybe TRBD1 (6 bases). The CDR3 extends over 16 amino acids. Germline V gives CDR1 KGHSH, CDR2 LQKENI. V was cut by 3 bases and J by 3 bases, with 15 bases left in between. CDR3 protein: CASSPAKDRYNQPQHF. In nucleotides, the CDR3 is TGTGCCAGCTCACCGGCCAAGGACAGATACAATCAGCCCCAGCATTTT.

This clone was picked up a small number of times. J is TRBJ1-1 and V is TRBV28, with a tentative D call TRBD1 (6 bases). V gave up 7 bases and J gave up 4 bases, with 19 bases separating them. Germline loops: CDR1 MDHEN, CDR2 SYDVKM. This CDR3 contains 15 residues. CDR3 coding DNA: TGTGCCAGCACCAACAGTCTAGGGGGGGCCACTGAAGCTTTCTTT. The encoded protein is CASTNSLGGATEAFF.

J is TRBJ1-2 and V is TRBV2; D might be TRBD1 (5 bases). In germline, CDR1 is SNHLY, CDR2 FYNNEI. The CDR3 totals 10 residues. V dropped 6 bases and J dropped 12 bases, with 11 bases sitting between them. CDR3 loop: CASRGRADTF. DNA for the CDR3: TGTGCCAGCAGGGGCAGGGCGGACACCTTC. Using reference TRBV2 and TRBJ1-2 for the parts outside the CDR3, the full variable domain is EPEVTQTPSHQVTQMGQEVILRCVPISNHLYFYWYRQILGQKVEFLVSFYNNEISEKSEIFDDQFSVERPDGSNFTLKIRSTKLEDSAMYFCASRGRADTFGSGTRLTVV.

The rearrangement uses TRBV7-6 and TRBJ2-4; TRBD2 agrees at 7 bases. The J segment lost 3 bases and the V segment lost 1 base, leaving 6 bases of the junction unmatched. The CDR3 has 16 residues. Germline values: CDR1 SGHVS, CDR2 FNYEAQ. CDR3 region: CASSLVPASGKNIQYF. CDR3 nucleotide sequence: TGTGCCAGCAGCTTAGTCCCGGCTAGCGGCAAAAACATTCAGTACTTC.

The CDR3 protein is CASSLPRLARNEQFF. The CDR3 DNA reads TGTGCCAGCAGCCTACCGAGACTAGCGCGGAATGAGCAGTTCTTC. The chain links TRBV5-6 to TRBJ2-1, with TRBD2 matching 8 bases. CDR1 SGHDT and CDR2 YYEEEE come from the germline V gene. There are 15 residues in the CDR3. V was pared by 4 bases and J by 7 bases, with 10 bases of the junction left unmatched.

The chain recombines TRBV5-6 with TRBJ2-2; D uncertain. Germline CDR1 and CDR2: SGHDT and YYEEEE. The CDR3 contains 15 residues. V was pared by 0 bases and J by 5 bases, with 11 bases between. The CDR3 sequence: CASSLGALGTGELFF. CDR3 sequence (DNA): TGTGCCAGCAGCTTGGGGGCCCTGGGTACCGGGGAGCTGTTTTTT.

The gene calls are TRBV28 and TRBJ2-7; TRBD2 aligns across 7 bases. The trim removed 6 bases at V and 0 bases at J, leaving 14 bases unmatched. This CDR3 spans 17 amino acids. Germline values: CDR1 MDHEN, CDR2 SYDVKM. This CDR3 is CASSQKYSGPYSYEQYF. In DNA, the CDR3 is TGTGCCAGCAGCCAAAAGTATAGCGGGCCATACTCCTACGAGCAGTACTTC.

The J gene is TRBJ2-1, the V gene TRBV13; D gene uncertain. Trimming took 5 bases from V and 5 from J, leaving 16 bases between them. This CDR3 region has 15 residues. In germline, CDR1 is PRHDT, CDR2 FYEKMQ (reference sequence). The CDR3 loop reads CASSPESAPHNEQFF. CDR3 in DNA: TGTGCCAGCAGCCCGGAGAGTGCCCCCCACAATGAGCAGTTCTTC.

The CDR3, as DNA: TGTGCCAGCAGCGACCGACAGGGGCAAGAGCAGTACTTC. This translates into CASSDRQGQEQYF. The chain carries TRBV9 and TRBJ2-7, with TRBD1 identical over 8 bases. This CDR3 has 13 residues. CDR1 and CDR2 (germline): SGDLS, YYNGEE. Unmatched junction bases numbered 6, after V lost 3 bases and J lost 7 bases. The full variable domain, rest sourced from reference TRBV9 and TRBJ2-7, is DSGVTQTPKHLITATGQRVTLRCSPRSGDLSVYWYQQSLDQGLQFLIQYYNGEERAKGNILERFSAQQFPDLHSELNLSSLELGDSALYFCASSDRQGQEQYFGPGTRLTVT.

This rearrangement joins TRBV7-8 to TRBJ2-1; 10 bases map to TRBD1. The V gene's germline CDR1 is SGHVS and CDR2 FQNEAQ. The CDR3 is 15 amino acids. The ends lost 4 bases at V and 7 bases at J; junction bases unmatched: 7. Written as DNA, the CDR3 is TGTGCCAGCAGCTCGACAGGGGGCTTGAGGAATGAGCAGTTCTTC. Its translation: CASSSTGGLRNEQFF.

This rearrangement joins TRBV7-9 to TRBJ2-7, with TRBD1 matching 7 bases. CDR1 is SEHNR and CDR2 is FQNEAQ in the germline V gene (reference sequence). The CDR3 is made up of 12 amino acids. V lost 3 bases to trimming and J lost 7 bases; unmatched junction nucleotides: 3. Written as DNA, the CDR3 is TGTGCCAGCAGCTTTACAGGGGATGAGCAGTACTTC. This encodes CASSFTGDEQYF.

The chain recombines TRBV4-1 with TRBJ2-5, with TRBD2 as a possible D gene (5 bases). This CDR3 is built from 13 residues. Between the trimmed V and J ends, which lost 1 base and 5 bases, there was a span of 8 bases. The germline V gene has CDR1 MGHRA and CDR2 YSYEKL. The CDR3 DNA follows: TGCGCCAGCAGCCAAGCCGAGGGTGAGACCCAGTACTTC. This encodes CASSQAEGETQYF.

The gene calls are TRBV9 and TRBJ1-2, with D possibly being TRBD1 (5 bases). Germline CDR1 is SGDLS and CDR2 is YYNGEE. The CDR3 spans 14 residues. Trimming took off 0 bases at V and 4 bases at J, with 10 bases between the two ends. The CDR3 sequence: CASSVETELYGYTF. The DNA of the CDR3 is TGTGCCAGCAGCGTAGAGACAGAACTCTATGGCTACACCTTC.

A few counts support this clone. The rearrangement joins TRBV4-1 to TRBJ1-2, with TRBD1 matching 9 bases. The ends lost 4 bases at V and 8 bases at J; junction bases unmatched: 8. The CDR3 covers 14 residues. Germline V CDR1 and CDR2: MGHRA, YSYEKL. In DNA, the CDR3 is TGCGCCAGCAGCCCACAGGGACAGGGCGCCGGCTACACCTTC. Translated, it gives CASSPQGQGAGYTF.

This chain joins TRBV19 and TRBJ1-1; TRBD1 matches at 7 bases. CDR1 is LNHDA, CDR2 SQIVND, per germline (reference sequence). V lost 5 bases to trimming and J lost 6 bases; unmatched junction nucleotides: 9. The CDR3 runs to 14 residues. The CDR3, as DNA: TGTGCCAGTAGTTACGAGACAGGGCTTGCTGAAGCTTTCTTT. It translates to CASSYETGLAEAFF.

The rearrangement links TRBV5-4 to TRBJ2-5, with D possibly being TRBD1 (5 bases). Germline values: CDR1 SGHNT, CDR2 YYREEE (reference sequence). The V gene lost 4 bases and the J gene lost 3 bases, with 16 bases spanning the gap. This CDR3 has 15 amino acids. The CDR3 protein is CASSPVRQGKETQYF. The CDR3 bases are TGTGCCAGCAGCCCCGTTCGCCAGGGAAAAGAGACCCAGTACTTC. The complete variable domain, with remaining parts taken from reference TRBV5-4 and TRBJ2-5, reads ETGVTQSPTHLIKTRGQQVTLRCSSQSGHNTVSWYQQALGQGPQFIFQYYREEENGRGNFPPRFSGLQFPNYSSELNVNALELDDSALYLCASSPVRQGKETQYFGPGTRLLVL.

The genes are TRBV28 and TRBJ1-2; D gene unclear. The CDR3 has 14 amino acids. Trimming shortened V by 3 bases and J by 0 bases, and 8 bases separated the two germline ends. CDR1 MDHEN and CDR2 SYDVKM come from the germline V gene. The CDR3 protein is CASSFGVTNYGYTF. The CDR3 DNA reads TGTGCCAGCAGTTTTGGAGTTACTAACTATGGCTACACCTTC.

The chain uses TRBV18 and TRBJ2-1, with D unclear. The CDR3 loop spans 11 amino acids. From germline, CDR1 is KGHSH and CDR2 LQKENI. V was clipped by 6 bases and J by 7 bases, with 7 bases between them. The CDR3 bases are TGTGCCAGCTCCCTCACAAATGAGCAGTTCTTC. It translates to CASSLTNEQFF.

The V call is TRBV9, the J call TRBJ2-3, with 10 bases identical to TRBD2. Germline assignment: CDR1 SGDLS and CDR2 YYNGEE. V gave up 0 bases and J gave up 2 bases; unmatched junction bases: 6. The CDR3 loop spans 17 amino acids. The CDR3 spells CASSVAGSGGTTDTQYF. Here the CDR3 DNA reads TGTGCCAGCAGCGTAGCAGGTAGCGGGGGGACCACAGATACGCAGTATTTT. Using reference TRBV9 and TRBJ2-3 for the parts outside the CDR3, the full variable domain is DSGVTQTPKHLITATGQRVTLRCSPRSGDLSVYWYQQSLDQGLQFLIQYYNGEERAKGNILERFSAQQFPDLHSELNLSSLELGDSALYFCASSVAGSGGTTDTQYFGPGTRLTVL.

This chain connects TRBV2 to TRBJ1-4; D may be TRBD1 (6 bases). The CDR3 is made up of 16 amino acids. Germline V CDR1 and CDR2: SNHLY, FYNNEI. The V end lost 6 bases, the J end lost 5 bases, and 19 bases lay between the germline ends. The CDR3 spells CASRSRIGGANEKLFF. CDR3 nucleotide sequence: TGTGCCAGCAGATCACGTATAGGGGGGGCGAATGAAAAACTGTTTTTT.